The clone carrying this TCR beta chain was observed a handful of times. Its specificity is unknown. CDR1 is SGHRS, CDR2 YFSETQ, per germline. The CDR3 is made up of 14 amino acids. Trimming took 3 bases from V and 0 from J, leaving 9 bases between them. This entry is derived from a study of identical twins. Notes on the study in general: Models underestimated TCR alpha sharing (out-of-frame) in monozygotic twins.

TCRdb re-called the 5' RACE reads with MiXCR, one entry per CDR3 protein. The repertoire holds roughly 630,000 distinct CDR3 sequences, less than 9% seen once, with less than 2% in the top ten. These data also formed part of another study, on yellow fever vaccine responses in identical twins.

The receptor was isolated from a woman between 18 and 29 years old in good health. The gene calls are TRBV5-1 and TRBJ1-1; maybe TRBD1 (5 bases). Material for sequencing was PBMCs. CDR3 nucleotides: TGCGCCAGCAGCTCAGGGATCATGAACACTGAAGCTTTCTTT. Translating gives CASSSGIMNTEAFF.